Shown below are 31 T cell receptor beta chains from a single sample sequenced in a study of blood T cell repertoires in COVID-19. This table comes from immunoSEQ multiplex PCR, and its TCRdb copy is limited to in-frame clones, with some not included. Of about 220,000 clones detected, over 75% appear once; the ten largest clones hold approximately 2.3%. The sample consisted of peripheral blood. Receptor source: a woman in her 70s with COVID-19, enrolled during active disease.

The rearrangement links TRBV19 to TRBJ1-3; no firm D call. This CDR3 is built from 14 residues. V was shortened by 5 bases and J by 0 bases, with 8 bases between the two germline ends. Germline V gives CDR1 LNHDA, CDR2 SQIVND (reference sequence). The CDR3 spells CASSLMSSGNTIYF. The CDR3 DNA follows: TGTGCCAGTAGTCTTATGAGCTCTGGAAACACCATATATTTT.

The rearrangement links TRBV4-2 to TRBJ2-3; D possibly corresponds to TRBD1 (6 bases). Germline V gene sequence: CDR1 LGHNA, CDR2 YNFKEQ. V was pared by 4 bases and J by 3 bases, with 17 bases between. The CDR3 is made up of 16 amino acids. In nucleotides, the CDR3 is TGTGCCAGCAGCCCATCCGCGGCAGGGGCGACAGATACGCAGTATTTT. Translated: CASSPSAAGATDTQYF.

The chain is built from TRBV27 and TRBJ1-5; possibly TRBD1 for D (5 bases). The CDR3 runs to 14 residues. Germline-derived CDR1 and CDR2 are MNHEY and SMNVEV (reference sequence). Trimming stripped 1 base from V and 6 bases from J, with 10 bases between. The CDR3 here is CASSLLGEGQPQHF. The DNA of the CDR3 is TGTGCCAGCAGTTTATTAGGGGAGGGTCAGCCCCAGCATTTT.

This clone was seen more than once but under ten times. J is TRBJ2-1 and V is TRBV5-1; 8 bases map to TRBD2. The germline CDR1 and CDR2 sequences are SGHRS and YFSETQ. V shed 1 base, J shed 7 bases, and the junction held 7 bases outside the gene matches. This CDR3 has 15 amino acids. CDR3 coding DNA: TGCGCCAGCAGCTTGTGGCGGGGGGTCGGAAATGAGCAGTTCTTC. Encoded protein: CASSLWRGVGNEQFF. The variable domain in full, completed from reference TRBV5-1 and TRBJ2-1, reads KAGVTQTPRYLIKTRGQQVTLSCSPISGHRSVSWYQQTPGQGLQFLFEYFSETQRNKGNFPGRFSGRQFSNSRSEMNVSTLELGDSALYLCASSLWRGVGNEQFFGPGTRLTVL.

V usage is TRBV30 and J usage is TRBJ2-5; possible D gene TRBD1, 6 bases. V shed 6 bases and J shed 1 base, with 12 bases lying between them. This CDR3 region has 13 residues. Germline CDR1 reads GTSNPN; CDR2 reads SVGIG (reference sequence). CDR3 sequence: CACKQGPQETQYF. CDR3 sequence (DNA): TGTGCCTGCAAACAGGGACCCCAAGAGACCCAGTACTTC. Supplemented by reference TRBV30 and TRBJ2-5, the full variable domain reads SQTIHQWPATLVQPVGSPLSLECTVEGTSNPNLYWYRQAAGRGLQLLFYSVGIGQISSEVPQNLSASRPQDRQFILSSKKLLLSDSGFYLCACKQGPQETQYFGPGTRLLVL.

The chain couples TRBV6-5 to TRBJ2-7, with D possibly TRBD1 on 7 matching bases. CDR3 length: 14 residues. Germline CDR1 MNHEY, CDR2 SVGAGI. The V end lost 8 bases, the J end lost 4 bases, and 18 bases lay between the germline ends. DNA for the CDR3: TGTGCCAGCCACCAAGGGCAGGGGGGATACGAGCAGTACTTC. Protein: CASHQGQGGYEQYF.

The V gene is TRBV5-1, the J gene TRBJ1-4, with 7 bases fitting TRBD1. Trimming removed 5 bases from V and 0 bases from J; junction bases left unmatched: 7. Per germline, CDR1 SGHRS and CDR2 YFSETQ. The CDR3 sequence is 16 residues long. The CDR3 is CASSSDRAATNEKLFF. The CDR3 coding sequence is TGCGCCAGCAGTTCCGACAGGGCAGCAACTAATGAAAAACTGTTTTTT.

V is TRBV5-1 and J is TRBJ1-6; 9 bases agree with TRBD1. The V gene end was trimmed by 5 bases and the J gene end by 7 bases; junction bases not matched to a gene: 4. CDR3 length: 14 amino acids. From germline, CDR1 is SGHRS and CDR2 YFSETQ. The CDR3 DNA follows: TGCGCCAGCAGTTTAGGACAGGGGAATTCACCCCTCCACTTT. Protein: CASSLGQGNSPLHF.

V and J are TRBV5-1 and TRBJ1-1, with D perhaps matching TRBD1 (6 bases). The CDR3 is 16 residues long. The V gene's germline CDR1 is SGHRS and CDR2 YFSETQ. V lost 0 bases and J lost 0, with 12 bases in between. This chain's CDR3 is CASSLGQVPVNTEAFF. CDR3 in DNA: TGCGCCAGCAGCTTGGGACAGGTCCCTGTGAACACTGAAGCTTTCTTT.

The CDR3 sequence: CASSQDRKGGYTF. CDR3 sequence (DNA): TGTGCCAGTAGTCAGGACAGGAAAGGTGGCTACACCTTC. J is TRBJ1-2 and V is TRBV19; 7 positions agree with TRBD1. The CDR3 runs to 13 residues. From germline, CDR1 is LNHDA and CDR2 SQIVND (reference sequence). Trimming took 5 bases from V and 7 from J; bases not matched to a gene: 7.

The chain links TRBV10-3 to TRBJ2-7; 9 nucleotides line up with TRBD2. Germline assignment: CDR1 ENHRY and CDR2 SYGVKD. The CDR3 extends over 15 amino acids. The ends lost 3 bases at V and 5 bases at J; junction bases unmatched: 8. CDR3 DNA sequence: TGTGCCATCAGTGACTTCGCTAGCGGGACCGACGAGCAGTACTTC. Its translation is CAISDFASGTDEQYF.

This clone was seen a single time. This chain connects TRBV19 to TRBJ1-5; D uncertain. This CDR3 contains 12 residues. Trimming stripped 7 bases from V and 6 bases from J, with 10 bases between. Germline V gene lookup returns CDR1 LNHDA and CDR2 SQIVND (reference sequence). Here the CDR3 DNA reads TGTGCCAGTAATCTGGGCAGTCAGCCCCAGCATTTT. Translating gives CASNLGSQPQHF.

The J gene is TRBJ2-3, the V gene TRBV5-4, with 7 nucleotides matching TRBD1. This CDR3 region has 13 residues. Looked up from germline, CDR1 is SGHNT and CDR2 is YYREEE (reference sequence). V dropped 1 base and J dropped 6; count of bases not matched to a gene: 2. The CDR3 nucleotides read TGTGCCAGCAGCTTGCTGACAGGGGATACGCAGTATTTT. Its protein is CASSLLTGDTQYF.

In DNA, the CDR3 is TGTGCCAGCAGCAAAAGCTCCCCTAAGCTTGTTAGCAATCAGCCCCAGCATTTT. The encoded protein is CASSKSSPKLVSNQPQHF. This chain joins TRBV21-1 and TRBJ1-5. TRBV21-1 counts as a pseudogene. This CDR3 comprises 18 residues.

CDR3 region: CASSPLSGSGNTIYF. The CDR3 DNA is TGTGCCAGCAGCCCCCTCTCCGGCTCTGGAAACACCATATATTTT. V gene TRBV3-1 (or the pseudogene TRBV3-2) combines with J gene TRBJ1-3; D not resolved. Germline loops: CDR1 LGHDT, CDR2 YNNKEL (reference sequence). The CDR3 is 15 amino acids. The V end was cut by 4 bases, the J end by 0 bases, with 10 bases between.

The chain links TRBV6-2 or TRBV6-3 to TRBJ1-3, with D perhaps TRBD1 (5 bases). Deletions cut 2 bases from V and 0 bases from J, with 11 bases between. The CDR3 length is 16 residues. Germline V gene sequence: CDR1 MNHEY, CDR2 SVGEGT. The CDR3 nucleotides read TGTGCCAGCAGTTACGGACACCTAACCTCTGGAAACACCATATATTTT. Translation: CASSYGHLTSGNTIYF.

V usage is TRBV4-3 and J usage is TRBJ1-5; 9 bases are shared with TRBD1. This CDR3 has 15 residues. Looked up from germline, CDR1 is LGHNA and CDR2 is YSLEER. After removal of 1 base from V and 2 bases from J, the junction contained 0 bases not matched to a gene. This CDR3 is CASSQGTGGNQPQHF. Here the CDR3 DNA reads TGCGCCAGCAGCCAAGGGACAGGGGGCAATCAGCCCCAGCATTTT.

The chain employs TRBV9 and TRBJ2-1; maybe TRBD2 (6 bases). This CDR3 has 16 amino acids. Germline values: CDR1 SGDLS, CDR2 YYNGEE. Trimming removed 0 bases at V and 2 bases at J, with 12 bases between. The CDR3 DNA follows: TGTGCCAGCAGCGTAGTGGGGGGTTCGGCCTACAATGAGCAGTTCTTC. Residues: CASSVVGGSAYNEQFF.

The V call is TRBV6-4, the J call TRBJ2-1, with a weak D call TRBD2 (6 bases). This CDR3 is 15 amino acids long. Germline V CDR1 and CDR2: MRHNA, SNTAGT. Trimming stripped 6 bases from V and 7 bases from J, with 19 bases between. Here the CDR3 DNA reads TGTGCCAGCAGGGGCACTAGGGAGGCCGATAATGAGCAGTTCTTC. It specifies CASRGTREADNEQFF.

V usage is TRBV19 and J usage is TRBJ1-4; 8 bases line up with TRBD1. V shed 1 base, J shed 8 bases, and the junction held 6 bases outside the gene matches. The CDR3 extends over 15 amino acids. Per the germline V gene, CDR1 is LNHDA and CDR2 is SQIVND (reference sequence). The CDR3 spells CASSIGRTGREKLFF. CDR3 nucleotide sequence: TGTGCCAGTAGTATAGGCAGGACAGGGAGGGAAAAACTGTTTTTT.

V gene TRBV6-5 combines with J gene TRBJ2-5, with D possibly matching TRBD2 (6 bases). Germline loops: CDR1 MNHEY, CDR2 SVGAGI. The CDR3 length is 16 residues. V dropped 0 bases and J dropped 4 bases, with 15 bases sitting between them. This chain's CDR3 is CASSYSGLQEGETQYF. Here the CDR3 DNA reads TGTGCCAGCAGTTACTCGGGACTTCAAGAGGGAGAGACCCAGTACTTC.

A few counts support this clone. This chain uses TRBV4-3 with TRBJ1-2, with 8 nucleotides matching TRBD1. V gave up 1 base and J gave up 4 bases; unmatched junction bases: 5. CDR3 length equals 15 residues. Germline V gene lookup returns CDR1 LGHNA and CDR2 YSLEER. This CDR3 is CASSQGQGRFYGYTF. The CDR3 DNA is TGCGCCAGCAGCCAAGGACAGGGGAGGTTCTATGGCTACACCTTC.

V gene TRBV10-3 combines with J gene TRBJ1-6; D is possibly TRBD1 (5 bases). The germline V gene has CDR1 ENHRY and CDR2 SYGVKD. The germline V and J ends were trimmed by 8 bases and 10 bases, with 18 bases remaining between them. The length of the CDR3 is 14 residues. The DNA of the CDR3 is TGTGCCATCGGCAACGTTGTAACAGGCTCACCCCTCCACTTT. As protein: CAIGNVVTGSPLHF.

This chain joins TRBV27 and TRBJ1-1, with 9 bases lining up with TRBD1. CDR3 length: 15 amino acids. Germline lookup yields CDR1 MNHEY and CDR2 SMNVEV (reference sequence). Trimming at V came to 5 bases and at J to 5 bases, leaving 9 bases not matched to a gene. CDR3 sequence: CASSPQTGGWTEAFF. The DNA for the CDR3 is TGTGCCAGCAGTCCACAAACAGGGGGCTGGACTGAAGCTTTCTTT.

V gene TRBV11-2 combines with J gene TRBJ1-2; no firm D call. The CDR3 sequence is 13 residues long. Germline-derived CDR1 and CDR2 are SGHAT and FQNNGV. V lost 3 bases and J 3 bases, leaving 8 bases between the germline ends. The CDR3 reads CASSFEFYYGYTF. The CDR3 DNA sequence: TGTGCCAGCAGCTTTGAGTTTTACTATGGCTACACCTTC.

A single count supports this clone. The rearrangement uses TRBV30 and TRBJ2-1, with 10 bases matching TRBD2. CDR1 GTSNPN and CDR2 SVGIG come from the germline V gene (reference sequence). V lost 5 bases and J lost 7; bases outside the gene matches: 5. CDR3 length: 13 amino acids. CDR3 sequence reads: CAWLASGRNEQFF. The CDR3 nucleotides read TGTGCCTGGCTGGCTAGCGGGAGAAATGAGCAGTTCTTC.

The chain links TRBV18 to TRBJ1-2; 8 nucleotides align to TRBD1. Germline lookup yields CDR1 KGHSH and CDR2 LQKENI. The CDR3 covers 16 residues. Trimming removed 3 bases from V and 3 bases from J; junction bases left unmatched: 9. CDR3: CASSPPPQGEYYGYTF. CDR3 in DNA: TGTGCCAGCTCACCCCCCCCACAGGGGGAGTACTATGGCTACACCTTC.

This chain connects TRBV19 to TRBJ2-2; 8 bases agree with TRBD2. CDR3 length equals 16 residues. Germline values: CDR1 LNHDA, CDR2 SQIVND (reference sequence). V lost 0 bases, J lost 4 bases, and 4 bases stayed unmatched. The CDR3 DNA reads TGTGCCAGTAGTATAGACGGGAGGGCCACCACCGGGGAGCTGTTTTTT. This gives the protein CASSIDGRATTGELFF.

The chain carries TRBV9 and TRBJ2-7, with 10 positions matching TRBD2. CDR1 is SGDLS, CDR2 YYNGEE, per germline. V lost 2 bases to trimming and J lost 1 base; unmatched junction nucleotides: 3. This CDR3 is built from 15 residues. The CDR3 sequence is CASSVGTSVSYEQYF. CDR3 nucleotides: TGTGCCAGCAGCGTCGGGACTAGCGTATCCTACGAGCAGTACTTC.

This chain joins TRBV5-5 and TRBJ1-3, with a weak D call TRBD1 (5 bases). This CDR3 spans 16 amino acids. Per the germline V gene, CDR1 is SGHKS and CDR2 is YYEKEE (reference sequence). V lost 4 bases and J 0 bases, leaving 14 bases between the germline ends. CDR3 protein: CASSPGSGNSGNTIYF. CDR3 in DNA: TGTGCCAGCAGCCCCGGCTCAGGGAACTCTGGAAACACCATATATTTT.

J is TRBJ2-7 and V is TRBV5-1, with TRBD1 matching over 9 bases. The CDR3 contains 15 residues. J gave up 3 bases and V 4 bases, and 8 bases lay outside the gene matches. The germline V gene encodes CDR1 SGHRS and CDR2 YFSETQ. The CDR3 reads CASSPVGDRVYEQYF. The CDR3 bases are TGCGCCAGCAGCCCGGTAGGGGACAGGGTCTACGAGCAGTACTTC. Combining the CDR3 with reference TRBV5-1 and TRBJ2-7 gives the whole variable domain KAGVTQTPRYLIKTRGQQVTLSCSPISGHRSVSWYQQTPGQGLQFLFEYFSETQRNKGNFPGRFSGRQFSNSRSEMNVSTLELGDSALYLCASSPVGDRVYEQYFGPGTRLTVT.